Listed below are T cell receptor beta chains from one sample, sequenced in a study of Graves' ophthalmopathy and Graves' hyperthyroidism. TCRdb ran MiXCR on the multiplex PCR reads and lists one entry per CDR3 protein. Of approximately 700,000 distinct CDR3 sequences listed, about two fifths are singletons. Sequencing was carried out using peripheral blood. Source of these receptors: an adult man with Graves' ophthalmopathy. CDR3s include the opening cysteine and the closing phenylalanine or tryptophan. D genes are given only for firm matches. Some rows mark clone size as missing; the rest say once, few, many or name a class of expanded clone.

D gene,J gene,clone size,V gene,CDR3 protein,CDR3 DNA
TRBD2,TRBJ2-5,NA,TRBV7-7,CASSLERGDTQTQYF,TGTGCTAGCAGCTTAGAACGGGGGGATACGCAGACCCAGTACTTC
TRBD2,TRBJ2-7,NA,TRBV10-3,CASSFSGQREGRVINEQYF,TGTGCCAGCAGTTTTTCAGGTCAGCGGGAGGGCCGAGTTATCAACGAGCAGTACTTC
NA,TRBJ2-3,NA,TRBV2,CASSVGSAHIDTQYF,TGTGCCAGCAGTGTGGGTAGCGCCCACATAGATACGCAGTATTTT
TRBD2,TRBJ2-7,NA,TRBV9,CASSVDPSGSRYEQYF,TGTGCCAGCAGCGTAGATCCTAGCGGGAGTAGGTACGAGCAGTACTTC
NA,TRBJ1-5,few,TRBV10-3,CASTPGHRSNQPQHF,TGTGCCAGCACCCCGGGACACCGTAGCAATCAGCCCCAGCATTTT
NA,TRBJ1-1,few,TRBV5-1,CASSPGGVRGLNTEAFF,TGCGCCAGCAGCCCGGGAGGGGTCAGGGGCTTGAACACTGAAGCTTTCTTT
TRBD1,TRBJ1-1,NA,TRBV29-1,CSVGDSAQRDTEAFF,TGCAGCGTGGGGGACAGTGCTCAGCGGGACACTGAAGCTTTCTTT
NA,TRBJ2-3,few,TRBV7-6,CASSLPQVTDTQYF,TGTGCCAGCAGCTTACCCCAGGTCACAGATACGCAGTATTTT
NA,TRBJ2-2,NA,TRBV7-2,CASSLGRFGTGELFF,TGTGCCAGCAGCTTAGGTCGTTTCGGGACCGGGGAGCTGTTTTTT
NA,TRBJ1-2,many,TRBV19,CASNRGREGYGYTF,TGTGCCAGTAATCGAGGCAGGGAAGGCTATGGCTACACCTTC
NA,TRBJ1-5,few,TRBV10-3,CAISDDTYQPQHF,TGTGCCATCAGTGACGACACTTATCAGCCCCAGCATTTT
TRBD2,TRBJ2-5,NA,TRBV19,CASSLGTSGRFQETQYF,TGTGCCAGTAGTCTCGGGACTAGCGGGCGGTTCCAAGAGACCCAGTACTTC
TRBD2,TRBJ2-5,many,TRBV5-1,CASSLGRGETQYF,TGTGCCAGCAGCTTAGGGCGGGGGGAGACCCAGTACTTC
TRBD1,TRBJ1-2,NA,TRBV25-1,CASSANSDRDYGYTF,TGTGCCAGCAGTGCTAACTCAGACAGGGACTATGGCTACACCTTC
NA,TRBJ1-1,many,TRBV2,CASRRGLIGAFF,TGTGCCAGCAGACGGGGTCTTATCGGGGCTTTCTTT
TRBD2,TRBJ2-7,many,TRBV7-3,CASSIGLAGPYEQYF,TGTGCCAGCAGCATAGGACTAGCGGGGCCCTACGAGCAGTACTTC
NA,TRBJ1-5,NA,TRBV10-3,CASSERQGVRQPQHF,TGTGCCAGCAGTGAACGTCAAGGGGTCCGTCAGCCCCAGCATTTT
NA,TRBJ1-3,few,TRBV7-2,CASSSGRNTIYF,TGTGCCAGCAGCTCCGGACGGAACACCATATATTTT
TRBD2,TRBJ2-5,NA,TRBV29-1,CSVGLAGELETQYF,TGCAGCGTTGGACTAGCGGGCGAGCTAGAGACCCAGTACTTC
TRBD1,TRBJ1-1,once,TRBV7-2,CASSLAGTGGLQTEAFF,TGTGCCAGCAGCTTAGCTGGGACAGGGGGCTTGCAAACTGAAGCTTTCTTT
NA,TRBJ2-3,NA,TRBV5-6,CASGIPTDTQYF,TGTGCCAGCGGGATCCCCACAGATACGCAGTATTTT
TRBD1,TRBJ2-6,NA,TRBV7-9,CASSYGTGRSGANVLTF,TGTGCCAGCAGCTATGGGACAGGACGCTCTGGGGCCAACGTCCTGACTTTC
TRBD2,TRBJ2-1,NA,TRBV15,CATSRVLAGVGEQFF,TGTGCCACCAGCAGAGTACTAGCGGGAGTCGGTGAGCAGTTCTTC
NA,TRBJ1-1,many,TRBV25-1,CASSPRGGEAFF,TGTGCCAGCAGTCCCCGTGGGGGTGAAGCTTTCTTT
NA,TRBJ1-1,many,TRBV7-8,CASSPGPSNTEAFF,TGTGCCAGCAGCCCGGGACCCTCGAACACTGAAGCTTTCTTT
TRBD1,TRBJ2-5,NA,TRBV2,CASSDRGLHETQYF,TGTGCCAGCAGTGACAGGGGGCTCCATGAGACCCAGTACTTC
TRBD2,TRBJ2-2,NA,TRBV7-2,CASSFSGTSETGELFF,TGTGCCAGCAGTTTTTCCGGGACTAGTGAGACCGGGGAGCTGTTTTTT
TRBD1,TRBJ1-1,many,TRBV5-1,CASSFTGDTEAFF,TGTGCCAGCAGCTTTACAGGGGACACTGAAGCTTTCTTT
TRBD1,TRBJ1-2,NA,TRBV24-1,CATSLGGDRVLGYTF,TGTGCCACCAGTTTAGGGGGCGACAGGGTACTTGGCTACACCTTC
TRBD2,TRBJ2-7,NA,TRBV7-9,CASSPSGGPNEQYF,TGTGCCAGCAGCCCCTCGGGGGGGCCGAACGAGCAGTACTTC
NA,TRBJ2-7,few,TRBV5-1,CASSLAKGYEQYF,TGCGCCAGCAGCTTGGCCAAGGGATACGAGCAGTACTTC
NA,TRBJ1-5,NA,TRBV20-1,CSAERARETQHF,TGCAGTGCTGAGAGGGCTCGGGAGACCCAGCATTTT
NA,TRBJ2-7,NA,TRBV15,CATSSSRDTTYEQYF,TGTGCCACCAGCAGCTCCCGGGACACTACCTACGAGCAGTACTTC
NA,TRBJ2-5,many,TRBV7-9,CASSLVSGSGQETQYF,TGTGCCAGCAGCTTAGTTTCCGGGAGCGGGCAAGAGACCCAGTACTTC
NA,TRBJ2-5,NA,TRBV25-1,CASSELKVPNTGGGATQYF,TGTGCCAGCAGTGAATTGAAGGTGCCCAACACCGGGGGTGGGGCGACCCAGTACTTC
NA,TRBJ2-5,once,TRBV29-1,CSVAGGMETQYF,TGCAGCGTTGCAGGGGGGATGGAGACCCAGTACTTC
NA,TRBJ2-5,NA,TRBV28,CASSSAAGQETQYF,TGTGCCAGCAGTTCAGCGGCGGGCCAAGAGACCCAGTACTTC
NA,TRBJ1-3,NA,TRBV29-1,CSVVAGNTIYF,TGCAGCGTTGTCGCTGGGAACACCATATATTTT
TRBD2,TRBJ2-7,once,TRBV2,CASSKSSGSRSEQYF,TGTGCCAGCAGCAAATCTAGCGGGAGTAGAAGTGAGCAGTACTTC